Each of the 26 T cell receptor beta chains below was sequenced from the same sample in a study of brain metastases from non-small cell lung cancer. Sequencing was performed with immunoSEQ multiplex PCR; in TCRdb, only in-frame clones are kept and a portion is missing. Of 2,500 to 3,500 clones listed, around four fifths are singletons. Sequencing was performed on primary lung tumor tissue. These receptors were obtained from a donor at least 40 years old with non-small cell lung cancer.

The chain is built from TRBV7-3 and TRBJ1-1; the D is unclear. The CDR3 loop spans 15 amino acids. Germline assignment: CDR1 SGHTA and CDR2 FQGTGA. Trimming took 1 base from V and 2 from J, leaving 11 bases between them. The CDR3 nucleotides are TGTGCCAGCAGCTTAAGTTACGGGTCAAACACTGAAGCTTTCTTT. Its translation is CASSLSYGSNTEAFF. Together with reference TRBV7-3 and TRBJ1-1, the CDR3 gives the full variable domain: GAGVSQTPSNKVTEKGKYVELRCDPISGHTALYWYRQSLGQGPEFLIYFQGTGAADDSGLPNDRFFAVRPEGSVSTLKIQRTERGDSAVYLCASSLSYGSNTEAFFGQGTRLTVV.

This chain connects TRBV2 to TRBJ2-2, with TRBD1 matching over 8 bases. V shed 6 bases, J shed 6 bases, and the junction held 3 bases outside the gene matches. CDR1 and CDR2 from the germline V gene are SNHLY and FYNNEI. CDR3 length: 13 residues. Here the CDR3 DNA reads TGTGCCAGCAGGGGGACAGGATCCGGGGAGCTGTTTTTT. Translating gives CASRGTGSGELFF.

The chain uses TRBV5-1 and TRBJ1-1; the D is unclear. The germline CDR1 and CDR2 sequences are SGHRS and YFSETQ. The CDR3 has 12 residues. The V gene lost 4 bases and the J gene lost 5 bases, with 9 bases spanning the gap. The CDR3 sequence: CASSLSGTEAFF. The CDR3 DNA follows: TGCGCCAGCAGCCTCAGCGGGACTGAAGCTTTCTTT.

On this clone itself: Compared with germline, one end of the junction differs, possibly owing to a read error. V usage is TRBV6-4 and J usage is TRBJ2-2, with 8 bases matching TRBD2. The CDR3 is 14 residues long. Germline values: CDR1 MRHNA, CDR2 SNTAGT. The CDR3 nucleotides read TGTGTCAGCAGTAGGCTAGCGGGCAACGGGGAGCTGTTTTTT. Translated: CVSSRLAGNGELFF.

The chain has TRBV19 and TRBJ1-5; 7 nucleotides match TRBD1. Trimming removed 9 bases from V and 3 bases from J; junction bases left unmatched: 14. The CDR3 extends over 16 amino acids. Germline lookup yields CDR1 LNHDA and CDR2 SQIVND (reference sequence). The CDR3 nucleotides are TGTGCCAGCACCCAACTACTTACAGGGGACAATCAGCCCCAGCATTTT. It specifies CASTQLLTGDNQPQHF.

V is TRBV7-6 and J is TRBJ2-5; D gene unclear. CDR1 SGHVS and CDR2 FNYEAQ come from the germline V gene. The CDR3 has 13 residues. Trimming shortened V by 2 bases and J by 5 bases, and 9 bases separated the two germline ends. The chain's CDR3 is CASSLTDRETQYF. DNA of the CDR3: TGTGCCAGCAGCTTAACGGACCGGGAGACCCAGTACTTC.

In nucleotides, the CDR3 is TGTGCCAGCAGCCTGACAGTGAACACTGAAGCTTTCTTT. Translation: CASSLTVNTEAFF. The V and J genes are TRBV7-3 and TRBJ1-1, with a weak D call TRBD1 (5 bases). The germline CDR1 and CDR2 sequences are SGHTA and FQGTGA. V shed 5 bases and J shed 0 bases, with 7 bases lying between them. This CDR3 has 13 amino acids.

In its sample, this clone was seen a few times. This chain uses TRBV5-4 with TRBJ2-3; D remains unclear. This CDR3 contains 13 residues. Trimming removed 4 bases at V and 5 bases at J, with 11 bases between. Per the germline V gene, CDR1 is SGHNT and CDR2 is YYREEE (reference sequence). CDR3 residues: CASSPGAGDTQYF. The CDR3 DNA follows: TGTGCCAGCAGCCCCGGAGCCGGAGATACGCAGTATTTT. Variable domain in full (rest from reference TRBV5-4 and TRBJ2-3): ETGVTQSPTHLIKTRGQQVTLRCSSQSGHNTVSWYQQALGQGPQFIFQYYREEENGRGNFPPRFSGLQFPNYSSELNVNALELDDSALYLCASSPGAGDTQYFGPGTRLTVL.

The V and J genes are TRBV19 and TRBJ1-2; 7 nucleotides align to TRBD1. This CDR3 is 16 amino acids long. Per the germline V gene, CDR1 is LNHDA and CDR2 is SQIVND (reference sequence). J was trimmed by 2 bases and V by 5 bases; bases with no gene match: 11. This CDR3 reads CASSPKTGSFNYGYTF. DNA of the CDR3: TGTGCCAGTAGTCCCAAGACAGGGAGTTTCAACTATGGCTACACCTTC. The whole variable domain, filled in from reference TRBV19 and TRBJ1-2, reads DGGITQSPKYLFRKEGQNVTLSCEQNLNHDAMYWYRQDPGQGLRLIYYSQIVNDFQKGDIAEGYSVSREKKESFPLTVTSAQKNPTAFYLCASSPKTGSFNYGYTFGSGTRLTVV.

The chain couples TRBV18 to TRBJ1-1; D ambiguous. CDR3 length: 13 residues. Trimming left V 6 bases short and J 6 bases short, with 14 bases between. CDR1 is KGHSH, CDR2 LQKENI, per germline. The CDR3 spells CASSQTRESEAFF. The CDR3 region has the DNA TGTGCCAGCTCCCAAACCCGGGAGTCTGAAGCTTTCTTT.

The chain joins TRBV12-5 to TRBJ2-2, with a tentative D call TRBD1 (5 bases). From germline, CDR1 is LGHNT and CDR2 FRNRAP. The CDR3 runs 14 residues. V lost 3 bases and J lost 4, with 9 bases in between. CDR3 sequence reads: CASGFLTGTGELFF. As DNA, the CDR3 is TGTGCTAGTGGTTTCCTAACAGGCACCGGGGAGCTGTTTTTT.

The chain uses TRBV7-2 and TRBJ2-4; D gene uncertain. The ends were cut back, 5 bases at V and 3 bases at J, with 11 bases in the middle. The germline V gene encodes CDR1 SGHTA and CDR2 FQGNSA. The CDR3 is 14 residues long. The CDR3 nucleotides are TGTGCCAGCAGCCCCGGTTTAGGCAAAAACATTCAGTACTTC. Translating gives CASSPGLGKNIQYF.

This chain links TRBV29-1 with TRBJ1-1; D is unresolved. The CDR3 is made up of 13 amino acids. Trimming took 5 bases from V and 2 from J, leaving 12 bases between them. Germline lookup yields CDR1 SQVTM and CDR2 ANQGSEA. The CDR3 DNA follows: TGCAGCGTTCGAGAGGGCGCAAACACTGAAGCTTTCTTT. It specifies CSVREGANTEAFF.

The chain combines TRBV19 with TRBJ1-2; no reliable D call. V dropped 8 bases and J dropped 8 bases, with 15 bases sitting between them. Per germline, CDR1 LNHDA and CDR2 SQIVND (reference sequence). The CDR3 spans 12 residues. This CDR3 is CASSESFSGYTF. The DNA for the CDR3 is TGTGCCAGTTCGGAGAGTTTTAGCGGCTACACCTTC.

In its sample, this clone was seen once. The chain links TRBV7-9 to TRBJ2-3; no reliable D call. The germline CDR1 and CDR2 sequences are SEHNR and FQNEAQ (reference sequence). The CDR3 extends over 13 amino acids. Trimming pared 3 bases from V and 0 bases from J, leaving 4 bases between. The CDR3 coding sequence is TGTGCCAGCAGCTTGGACAGCACAGATACGCAGTATTTT. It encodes CASSLDSTDTQYF.

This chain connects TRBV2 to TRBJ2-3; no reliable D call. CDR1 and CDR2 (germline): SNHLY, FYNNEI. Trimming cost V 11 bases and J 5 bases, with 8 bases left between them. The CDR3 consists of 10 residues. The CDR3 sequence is CASRRDTQYF. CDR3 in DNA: TGTGCCTCCCGGAGAGATACGCAGTATTTT.

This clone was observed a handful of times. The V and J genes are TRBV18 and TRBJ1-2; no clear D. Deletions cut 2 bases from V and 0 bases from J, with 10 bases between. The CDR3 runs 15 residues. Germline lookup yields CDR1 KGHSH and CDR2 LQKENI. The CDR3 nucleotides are TGTGCCAGCTCACCAGGGAGGCCCCCTAACTATGGCTACACCTTC. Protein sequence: CASSPGRPPNYGYTF.

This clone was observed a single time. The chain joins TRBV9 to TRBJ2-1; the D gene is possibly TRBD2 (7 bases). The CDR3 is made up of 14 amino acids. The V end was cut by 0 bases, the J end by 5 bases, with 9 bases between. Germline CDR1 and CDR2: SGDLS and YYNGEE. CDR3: CASSVGGGDNEQFF. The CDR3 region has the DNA TGTGCCAGCAGCGTAGGAGGGGGGGACAATGAGCAGTTCTTC.

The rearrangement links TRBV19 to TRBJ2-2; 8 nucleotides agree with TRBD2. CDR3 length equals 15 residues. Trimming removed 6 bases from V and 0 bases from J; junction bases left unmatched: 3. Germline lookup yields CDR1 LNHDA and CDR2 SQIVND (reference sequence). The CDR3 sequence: CASRPRGANTGELFF. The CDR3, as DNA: TGTGCCAGTAGGCCGCGGGGGGCGAACACCGGGGAGCTGTTTTTT.

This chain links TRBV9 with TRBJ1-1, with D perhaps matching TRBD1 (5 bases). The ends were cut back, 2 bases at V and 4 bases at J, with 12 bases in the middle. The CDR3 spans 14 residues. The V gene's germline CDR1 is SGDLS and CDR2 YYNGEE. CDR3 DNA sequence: TGTGCCAGCAGCGTTAGGGGAATTGGCACTGAAGCTTTCTTT. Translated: CASSVRGIGTEAFF.

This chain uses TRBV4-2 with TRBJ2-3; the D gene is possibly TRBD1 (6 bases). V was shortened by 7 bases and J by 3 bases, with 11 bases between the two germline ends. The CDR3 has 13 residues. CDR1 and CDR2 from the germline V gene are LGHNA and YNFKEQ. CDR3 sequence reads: CASTPGDTDTQYF. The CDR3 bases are TGTGCCAGCACTCCAGGGGATACAGATACGCAGTATTTT.

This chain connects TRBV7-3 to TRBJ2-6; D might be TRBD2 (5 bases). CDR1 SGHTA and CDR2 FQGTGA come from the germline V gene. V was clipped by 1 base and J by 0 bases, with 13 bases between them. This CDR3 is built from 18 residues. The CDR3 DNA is TGTGCCAGCAGCTTAAGAGCGCTAGCCTTCTCTGGGGCCAACGTCCTGACTTTC. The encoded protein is CASSLRALAFSGANVLTF.

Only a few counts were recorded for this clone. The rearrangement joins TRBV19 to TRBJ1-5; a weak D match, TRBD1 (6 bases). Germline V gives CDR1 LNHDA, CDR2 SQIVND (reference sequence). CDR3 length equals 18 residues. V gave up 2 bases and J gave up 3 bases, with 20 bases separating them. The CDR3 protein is CASSILGGGSQNNQPQHF. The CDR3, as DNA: TGTGCCAGTAGTATATTGGGGGGCGGAAGTCAGAACAATCAGCCCCAGCATTTT.

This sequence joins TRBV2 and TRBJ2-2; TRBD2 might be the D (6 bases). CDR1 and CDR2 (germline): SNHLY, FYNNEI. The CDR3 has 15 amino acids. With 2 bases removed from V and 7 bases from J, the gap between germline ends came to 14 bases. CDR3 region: CASSEPRLEGGELFF. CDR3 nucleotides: TGTGCCAGCAGTGAACCCCGACTAGAAGGCGGGGAGCTGTTTTTT.

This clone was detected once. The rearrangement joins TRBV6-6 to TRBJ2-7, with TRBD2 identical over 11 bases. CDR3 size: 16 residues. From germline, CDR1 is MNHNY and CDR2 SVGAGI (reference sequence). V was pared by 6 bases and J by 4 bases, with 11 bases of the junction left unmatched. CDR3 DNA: TGTGCCAGCAGGTCGAGGGGTAGCGGGGGGGTGTACGAGCAGTACTTC. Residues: CASRSRGSGGVYEQYF.

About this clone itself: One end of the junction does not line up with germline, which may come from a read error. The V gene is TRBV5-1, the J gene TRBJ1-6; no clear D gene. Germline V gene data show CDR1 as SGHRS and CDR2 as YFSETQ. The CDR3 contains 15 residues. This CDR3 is CASSLGWWDNLPLHF. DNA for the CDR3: TGCGCCAGCAGCTTGGGTTGGTGGGATAATTTACCCCTCCACTTT.